The clone carrying this T cell receptor (beta chain) occurred once. Its antigen remains unknown. The assay was immunoSEQ multiplex PCR, and TCRdb's table has in-frame clones only and misses some. The table records roughly 130,000 clones, around 94% of them present only once. The data were taken from a study of T cell responses to AZD1222 COVID-19 vaccine. General study points: Reportedly, nearly half of unique spike TCRs recognized epitopes outside B.1.351/B.1.1.7 mutations. At baseline, just 6 or 7 AZD1222 recipients tested seropositive.

After removal of 8 bases from V and 3 bases from J, the junction contained 11 bases not matched to a gene. This CDR3 is built from 14 residues. The material sequenced was peripheral blood, taken on day 0 of AZD1222 vaccination. V and J are TRBV5-3 and TRBJ2-7; TRBD1 matches 7 bases. TRBV5-3 is an ORF, and what it does is uncertain. This clonotype was sampled from an adult in good health. The CDR3 region has the DNA TGTGCCAGGATCCATGACAGGGCGCGCTACGAGCAGTACTTC. Translation gives CARIHDRARYEQYF.